This T cell receptor (beta chain) was identified during a study of blood T cell repertoires in COVID-19. At the level of the study: Sites in the United States, Italy and Spain provided acute and convalescent COVID-19 samples.

A case of COVID-19 had been met by exposed participants within 2 weeks before study entry. Per the study methods: Amplified reference gene primers provided the basis for estimating nucleated cell counts. Sequenced by immunoSEQ multiplex PCR; TCRdb stores in-frame clones only, minus some. The V and J calls and clone size were taken over from that table, and D and trimming were inferred from the DNA. The sample has approximately 190,000 clones, 84% seen once. V was shortened by 0 bases and J by 4 bases, with 15 bases between the two germline ends. In germline, CDR1 is GTSNPN, CDR2 SVGIG (reference sequence). The CDR3 is made up of 15 amino acids.

This receptor was taken from a woman in her thirties who had been exposed to COVID-19. The sample consisted of PBMCs or T cells enriched from blood (not recorded which). J is TRBJ1-2 and V is TRBV30; possible D gene TRBD1, 6 bases. The CDR3 loop reads CAWSVGSGGSYGYTF. CDR3 coding DNA: TGTGCCTGGAGTGTAGGTTCGGGGGGCAGCTATGGCTACACCTTC.